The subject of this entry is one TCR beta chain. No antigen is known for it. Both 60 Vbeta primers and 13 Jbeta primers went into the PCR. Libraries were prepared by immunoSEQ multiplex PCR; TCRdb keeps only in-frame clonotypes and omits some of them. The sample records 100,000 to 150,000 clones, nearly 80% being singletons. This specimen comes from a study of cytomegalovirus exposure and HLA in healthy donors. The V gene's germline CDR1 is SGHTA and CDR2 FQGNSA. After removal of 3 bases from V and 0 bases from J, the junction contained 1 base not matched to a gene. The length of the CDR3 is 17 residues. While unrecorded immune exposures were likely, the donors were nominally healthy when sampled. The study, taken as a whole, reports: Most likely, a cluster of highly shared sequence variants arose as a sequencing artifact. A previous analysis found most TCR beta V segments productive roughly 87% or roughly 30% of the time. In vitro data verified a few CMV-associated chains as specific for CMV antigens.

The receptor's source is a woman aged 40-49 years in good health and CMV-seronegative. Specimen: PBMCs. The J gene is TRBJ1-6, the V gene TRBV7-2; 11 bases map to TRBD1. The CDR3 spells CASSFGTGGSYNSPLHF. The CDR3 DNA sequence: TGTGCCAGCAGCTTTGGGACAGGGGGCTCCTATAATTCACCCCTCCACTTT.